These T cell receptor beta chains were read from a single sample in a study of T cells in Graves' hyperthyroidism and ophthalmopathy. TCRdb re-analysed the multiplex PCR reads in MiXCR, keeping a single row per CDR3 protein. The profile shows around 440,000 distinct CDR3 sequences, about 15% of them singletons. The sequencing input was blood. All receptors derive from a young woman with Graves' hyperthyroidism. The CDR3 runs from the conserved cysteine through the conserved F or W. The order of the fields is D gene, J gene, clone size, V gene, CDR3 DNA, CDR3 protein. A D gene is named only where the DNA matches it firmly. Where a row states a size, it is once, few, many or the class of an expanded clone; other rows omit it.

.	TRBJ1-6	.	TRBV7-9	TGTGCCAGCAGCTTCGGACGGAGGCCTAATTCACCCCTCCACTTT	CASSFGRRPNSPLHF
TRBD1	TRBJ1-2	many	TRBV4-1	TGCGCCAGCAGCCAAGATTCGGACAGGGATTTTTATGGCTACACCTTC	CASSQDSDRDFYGYTF
.	TRBJ2-1	many	TRBV27	TGTGCCAGCAGTTACGTAGGGATCCCGGGGAATGAGCAGTTCTTC	CASSYVGIPGNEQFF
TRBD2	TRBJ2-1	.	TRBV4-1	TGCGCCAGCAGCCAAAATAGCGGGGGGGTGAATGAGCAGTTCTTC	CASSQNSGGVNEQFF
TRBD1	TRBJ2-7	many	TRBV30	TGTGCCTGGAGTGAGACAGGGGATTCCTACGAGCAGTACTTC	CAWSETGDSYEQYF
TRBD1	TRBJ2-7	many	TRBV5-1	TGCGCCAGCAGCTTGGGATCGACAGGGGACAGGGCCGAGCAGTACTTC	CASSLGSTGDRAEQYF
TRBD2	TRBJ2-3	many	TRBV5-1	TGTGCCAGCAGTAGCGGGGGTAGCACAGATACGCAGTATTTT	CASSSGGSTDTQYF
.	TRBJ2-7	once	TRBV10-1	TGCGCCAGCAGTGAACGGGGTGCGGGCGAGCAGTACTTC	CASSERGAGEQYF
TRBD1	TRBJ1-2	many	TRBV20-1	TGCAGTGGATACAGGGGAACTAACTATGGCTACACCTTC	CSGYRGTNYGYTF
TRBD1	TRBJ2-2	many	TRBV3-1	TGTGCCAGCAGCCAAGATTGGGGACAGGGGAACACCGGGGAGCTGTTTTTT	CASSQDWGQGNTGELFF
.	TRBJ2-5	.	TRBV5-6	TGTGCCAGCAGCTTGGGTGTAGGAAGGGAGACCCAGTACTTC	CASSLGVGRETQYF